This is a list of T cell receptor beta chains from one sample in a study of breast tumors, draining lymph nodes, adjacent tissues. TCRdb recomputed calls from the multiplex PCR reads with MiXCR, one row per CDR3 protein. There are around 230,000 distinct CDR3 sequences in the sample; less than 40% occur only once, and approximately 3.6% lies in the top ten. The specimen was axillary lymph node tissue. Receptor source: a female donor with breast cancer. Some clones in this sample may be carry-over from other donors' samples. Both conserved end residues are part of each CDR3. D genes are given only for firm matches. For some rows the clone size is stated as once, few or many, or as a class when expanded; others skip it.

d_call j_call clone_size v_call cdr3_nt cdr3_aa
TRBD1 TRBJ2-5 - TRBV6-1 TGTGCCAGCAGTGTGGACAGGGTAGAGACCCAGTACTTC CASSVDRVETQYF
- TRBJ2-3 many TRBV11-2 TGTGCCAGCAGCTTAGAGGCAGGGGGGGCAGATACGCAGTATTTT CASSLEAGGADTQYF
- TRBJ2-2 many TRBV7-9 TGTGCCAGCAGCTTAGCTTCAGCAGGGGTTAGGACCGGGGAGCTGTTTTTT CASSLASAGVRTGELFF
TRBD2 TRBJ2-2 many TRBV19 TGTGCCAGTAGTATAGGTAGCGGGTGGACCGGGGAGCTGTTTTTT CASSIGSGWTGELFF
TRBD1 TRBJ1-2 many TRBV4-2 TGTGCCAGCAGCCAAGATATCCGGACAGGGTTGTATGGCTACACCTTC CASSQDIRTGLYGYTF
TRBD2 TRBJ2-5 many TRBV9 TGTGCCAGCAGCGTAGGCGGGAGGGCTTTTGAGACCCAGTACTTC CASSVGGRAFETQYF
- TRBJ1-2 - TRBV11-1 TGTGCCAGCAGCTTAGCCACGGAGGGCGTCTATGGCTACACCTTC CASSLATEGVYGYTF
- TRBJ2-2 many TRBV7-6 TGTGCCAGCAGCCTATGGGCCCTAACACAGACAGTCACCGGGGAGCTGTTTTTT CASSLWALTQTVTGELFF
- TRBJ2-2 many TRBV7-3 TGTGCCAGCACAGTCGGACACAACACCGGGGAGCTGTTTTTT CASTVGHNTGELFF
- TRBJ1-1 few TRBV6-6 TGTGCCAGCAGCTGGGGGGATAGTGAAGCTTTCTTT CASSWGDSEAFF
- TRBJ2-2 many TRBV24-1 TGTGCCACCAGGCGGGACTTAACCGGGGAGCTGTTTTTT CATRRDLTGELFF
TRBD1 TRBJ2-7 - TRBV27 TGTGCCAGCAGTGCACGGACAGGGATCTTCGACGAGCAGTACTTC CASSARTGIFDEQYF
- TRBJ2-2 many TRBV2 TGTGCCAGCAGTGTTAGCAACACCGGGGAGCTGTTTTTT CASSVSNTGELFF
TRBD1 TRBJ2-3 once TRBV20-1 TGCAGTGCTAGCCGGGACAGGGTGCCAGATACGCAGTATTTT CSASRDRVPDTQYF
TRBD2 TRBJ2-7 many TRBV20-1 TGCAGTGCTAGGCGGGAGGGCCCGTACGAGCAGTACTTC CSARREGPYEQYF
- TRBJ2-3 few TRBV12-3/TRBV12-4 TGTGCCAGCAGTTTAGGAGGGGCCCTAGATACGCAGTATTTT CASSLGGALDTQYF
TRBD1 TRBJ1-6 many TRBV12-3/TRBV12-4 TGTGCCACCTCGACAGGGGGCGGTACGAATTCACCCCTCCACTTT CATSTGGGTNSPLHF
TRBD1 TRBJ1-4 many TRBV20-1 TGCAGTGCCAGAGGGGGCGGGGGCCATGAAAAACTGTTTTTT CSARGGGGHEKLFF
TRBD1 TRBJ2-3 many TRBV6-1 TGTGCCAGCACTTCCGGGACAGGGGTCACAGATACGCAGTATTTT CASTSGTGVTDTQYF
- TRBJ2-1 - TRBV2 TGCGCCAGCAGTGAAGTCAGGGGTGGGGGCAATGAGCAGTTCTTC CASSEVRGGGNEQFF
- TRBJ2-7 many TRBV6-7 TGTGCCAGCAGTTACCCCGATGGGGACGAGCAGTACTTC CASSYPDGDEQYF
TRBD1 TRBJ2-6 many TRBV7-2 TGTGCCAGCAGCTTAGCCTCAGGGGGACAGGCCACCTCTGTGGCCAACGTCCTGACTTTC CASSLASGGQATSVANVLTF
- TRBJ1-5 - TRBV2 TGTGCCACCAAGAGGGACAACAATCAGCCCCAGCATTTT CATKRDNNQPQHF
- TRBJ2-1 - TRBV6-1 TGTGCCAGCAGTGAACATGGCTATCTGGATGAGCAGTTCTTC CASSEHGYLDEQFF
- TRBJ1-3 - TRBV7-2 TGTGCCAGCAGTAGGATGCGGCTCTCTGGAAACACCATATATTTT CASSRMRLSGNTIYF
TRBD2 TRBJ2-1 - TRBV12-3/TRBV12-4 TGTGCCAGCAGTTTATCGGTCATAGCGGGAGGGCCGGCGGGTGAGCAGTTCTTC CASSLSVIAGGPAGEQFF
- TRBJ2-7 - TRBV29-1 TGCAGCCAAGAGACGGGGGGCACCTACGAGCAGTACTTC CSQETGGTYEQYF
TRBD1 TRBJ1-1 - TRBV5-1 TGCGCCAGCAGCACTGGACAGGCGATGAACACTGAAGCTTTCTTT CASSTGQAMNTEAFF
- TRBJ1-5 many TRBV7-2 TGTGCCAGCAGCTTAGCGGTGTCTGGCAATCAGCCCCAGCATTTT CASSLAVSGNQPQHF
TRBD1 TRBJ2-7 - TRBV5-6 TGTGCCAGCAGCATCTATCAGGGGGCCTACGAGCAGTACTTC CASSIYQGAYEQYF
TRBD1 TRBJ1-2 few TRBV7-2 TGTGCCAGCAGCACCCGGGACAGGGGGTACTATGGCTACCCCTTC CASSTRDRGYYGYPF
TRBD1 TRBJ1-6 few TRBV10-3 TGTGCCACTGGACAGGGGAAATGGCCCCTCCACTTT CATGQGKWPLHF
- TRBJ2-7 - TRBV5-1 TGCGCCAGCAGCTTGCGTAGCTCCGAGCAGTACTTC CASSLRSSEQYF
- TRBJ1-6 many TRBV7-2 TGTGCCAGCAGCTTAGTGCCTGGAGCTGTCAATTCACCCCTCCACTTT CASSLVPGAVNSPLHF
- TRBJ2-5 many TRBV11-2 TGTGCCAGCAGAACTAGTTTCCTAGAGACCCAGTACTTC CASRTSFLETQYF
- TRBJ1-5 many TRBV18 TGTGCCAGCTCACCAGGCAGAGATAGCAATCAGCCCCAGCATTTT CASSPGRDSNQPQHF
- TRBJ1-4 many TRBV20-1 TGCAGTGCTAGAGAAATGGACGGGGGCGAAAAACTGTTTTTT CSAREMDGGEKLFF
- TRBJ1-4 many TRBV2 TGTGCCAGCAGGCGCGGGGGTAATGAAAAACTGTTTTTT CASRRGGNEKLFF
- TRBJ2-7 - TRBV20-1 TGCAGTGCTAGAGTTCCCACCTACGAGCAGTACTTC CSARVPTYEQYF
- TRBJ2-5 - TRBV20-1 TGCAGTGCTAGAGGGGGAGGTGCGGAAAAGACCCAGTACTTC CSARGGGAEKTQYF
- TRBJ2-5 few TRBV6-2/TRBV6-3 TGTGCCAGCAGGACCAGGGTAGGGCGAGAGACCCAGTACTTC CASRTRVGRETQYF
TRBD1 TRBJ1-4 many TRBV5-8 TGTGCCAGCAGCGGAGGGACAGGTCTAACTAATGAAAAACTGTTTTTT CASSGGTGLTNEKLFF
- TRBJ2-1 many TRBV7-2 TGTGCCAGCAGCTTAGTAACATATCGGGAGGAGCAGTTCTTC CASSLVTYREEQFF
- TRBJ1-5 many TRBV20-1 TGCAGTGCCAAATGGGCTACGGGAAGCAATCAGCCCCAGCATTTT CSAKWATGSNQPQHF
TRBD1 TRBJ1-2 many TRBV19 TGTGCCAGTAGTATAGTTCCGGGACAGTCCGGCTACACCTTC CASSIVPGQSGYTF
TRBD1 TRBJ2-3 few TRBV6-1 TGTGCCAGCGGACAGGGATTAAGCACAGATACGCAGTATTTT CASGQGLSTDTQYF
- TRBJ1-5 many TRBV24-1 TGTGCCACCAGTCGGGGTAGCAATCAGCCCCAGCATTTT CATSRGSNQPQHF
- TRBJ1-5 - TRBV20-1 TGCAGTGCTAGAATAGCGGGGGCAGGTGGTCAGCCCCAGCATTTT CSARIAGAGGQPQHF
TRBD1 TRBJ2-1 many TRBV7-9 TGTGCCAGCAGCCTCGGGACAGGTCGTTCTGAGCAGTTCTTC CASSLGTGRSEQFF
TRBD1 TRBJ2-7 - TRBV5-1 TGCGCCAGCAGCTTTTCCGGGACAGGGGGATACGAGCAGTACTTC CASSFSGTGGYEQYF
TRBD1 TRBJ2-5 many TRBV12-3/TRBV12-4 TGTGCCAGCAGCGAGACAGGGGTAGAGACCCAGTACTTC CASSETGVETQYF
TRBD2 TRBJ2-7 many TRBV2 TGTGCCAGCAAACTCCAGCGGGAGGGCCACGAGCAGTACTTC CASKLQREGHEQYF
TRBD1 TRBJ2-2 - TRBV5-8 TGTGCCAGCAGCCCCGACAGGGGGGGCACCGGGGAGCTGTTTTTT CASSPDRGGTGELFF